The clone carrying this T cell receptor beta chain was detected ten times or more. What it recognizes is unknown. The record originates from a study of blood T cells in healthy people across ages. This CDR3 comprises 11 residues. The V end was cut by 4 bases, the J end by 5 bases, with 8 bases between. Germline CDR1 and CDR2: SQVTM and ANQGSEA. The use of a sample-barcoded 5' primer and a J-beta primer mix characterized a second PCR of about 7 to 12 cycles. TCRdb redid the calling of the 5' RACE reads with MiXCR, one entry per CDR3 protein. The sample lists about 1.1 million distinct CDR3 sequences, more than 30% occurring once. Roughly 10 milliliters of peripheral blood were drawn from each donor. Each sample gave at least 7 million isolated PBMCs. Overall study findings and caveats: Since the PBMCs were unsorted, naive and antigen-experienced cells could not be conclusively compared. Donors of long life had a larger count of naive CD4+ cells and greater diversity than aged donors.

The TCR comes from a man aged 18 to 35 in good health. The sample comprised blood. The chain joins TRBV29-1 to TRBJ1-2; D not resolved. The CDR3 DNA sequence: TGCAGCGTTGTTGGGGATTATGGCTACACCTTC. Encoded protein: CSVVGDYGYTF. Full variable domain (remainder filled in from reference TRBV29-1 and TRBJ1-2): SAVISQKPSRDICQRGTSLTIQCQVDSQVTMMFWYRQQPGQSLTLIATANQGSEATYESGFVIDKFPISRPNLTFSTLTVSNMSPEDSSIYLCSVVGDYGYTFGSGTRLTVV.